This TCR beta chain appears in the sequencing data of a study of human T cells and chemical hapten exposure. Study-level points and caveats: Donors, who had alopecia, may show an immune response that differs from healthy people's. Positively correlated with patch test score were the counts of PT1 expanded TCRs. Expanded TCRs grouped into significantly more large CDR3 similarity clusters than controls produced.

Germline CDR1 is SGHNT and CDR2 is YYREEE (reference sequence). V was pared by 0 bases and J by 5 bases, with 6 bases of the junction left unmatched. The CDR3 consists of 16 residues. Documented time point: patch test 1, 2 weeks after DPC sensitization. Treatment specified: therapeutic diphenylcyclopropenone sensitization with weekly scalp DPC. The library gave individual cDNA molecules unique molecular identifiers. TCRdb recomputed calls from the RACE reads with MiXCR, one row per CDR3 protein. This table holds approximately 49,000 distinct CDR3 sequences, approximately 9.1% found once. About this clonotype: Its cognate antigen is unknown.

This specimen consisted of whole blood, obtained in connection with sensitization to the hapten diphenylcyclopropenone (DPC). The rearrangement links TRBV5-4 to TRBJ2-1, with 9 bases fitting TRBD1. The sequence derives from a woman aged 45-59 years with alopecia areata. Some clones in this sample may be carry-over from other donors' samples. CDR3 protein: CASSLGGTGRHNEQFF. The CDR3 nucleotides are TGTGCCAGCAGCTTGGGTGGGACAGGGAGGCACAATGAGCAGTTCTTC.